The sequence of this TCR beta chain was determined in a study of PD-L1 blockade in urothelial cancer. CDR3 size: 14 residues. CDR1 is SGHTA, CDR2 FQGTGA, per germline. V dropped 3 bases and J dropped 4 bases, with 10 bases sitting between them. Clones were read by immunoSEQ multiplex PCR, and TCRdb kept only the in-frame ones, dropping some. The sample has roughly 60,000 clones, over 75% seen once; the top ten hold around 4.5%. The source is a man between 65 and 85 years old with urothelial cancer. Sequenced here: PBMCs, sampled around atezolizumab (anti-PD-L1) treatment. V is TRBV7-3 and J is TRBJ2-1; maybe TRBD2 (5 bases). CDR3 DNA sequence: TGTGCCAGCAGCTTGGAGGCGGTTTACAATGAGCAGTTCTTC. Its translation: CASSLEAVYNEQFF.